Sequencing of this T cell receptor (beta chain) was carried out in a study of blood T cells in healthy people across ages. The authors ran a second PCR of about 7 to 11 cycles using a sample-barcoded 5' primer and a J-beta primer mix. Each CDR3 protein is one row after TCRdb ran MiXCR on the 5' RACE reads. The data contain around 1,800,000 distinct CDR3 sequences, more than 35% of them singletons. With respect to this clonotype: Its antigen is not known.

Points from the study as a whole: The study could not conclusively compare naive and antigen-experienced cells, given its unsorted PBMCs.

Germline CDR1 and CDR2: MNHEY and SVGAGI. V was trimmed by 0 bases and J by 2 bases, leaving 10 bases between them. The CDR3 runs 15 residues. The clonotype comes from a human donor in good health. This chain joins TRBV6-5 and TRBJ2-5; TRBD1 might be the D (6 bases). Sequenced: blood. CDR3 in amino acids: CASSYSGAIQETQYF. DNA of the CDR3: TGTGCCAGCAGTTACTCGGGGGCAATTCAAGAGACCCAGTACTTC.